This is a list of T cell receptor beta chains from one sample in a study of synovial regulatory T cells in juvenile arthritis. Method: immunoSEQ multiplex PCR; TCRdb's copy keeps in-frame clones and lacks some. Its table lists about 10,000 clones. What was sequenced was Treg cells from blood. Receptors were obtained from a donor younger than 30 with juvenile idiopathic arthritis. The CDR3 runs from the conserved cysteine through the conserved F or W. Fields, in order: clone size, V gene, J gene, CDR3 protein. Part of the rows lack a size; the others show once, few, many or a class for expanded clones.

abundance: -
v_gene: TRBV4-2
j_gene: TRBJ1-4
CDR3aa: CASSPPKGAGINEKLFF

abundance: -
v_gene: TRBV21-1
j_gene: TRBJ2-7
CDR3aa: CASSNGITSGRRLYEQYF

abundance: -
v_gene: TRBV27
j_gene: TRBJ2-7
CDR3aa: CASSVLAGGGYEQYF

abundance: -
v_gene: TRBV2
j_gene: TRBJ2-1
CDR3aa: CASSEGNEQFF

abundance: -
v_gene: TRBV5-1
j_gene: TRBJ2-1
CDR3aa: CASSSGLAGPNEQFF

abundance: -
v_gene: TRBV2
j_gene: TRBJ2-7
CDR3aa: CASRKDSLYEQYF

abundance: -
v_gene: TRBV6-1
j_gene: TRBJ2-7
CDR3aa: CASSVAGHLKLEQYF

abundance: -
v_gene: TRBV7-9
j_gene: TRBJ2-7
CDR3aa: CASRSLISYEQYF

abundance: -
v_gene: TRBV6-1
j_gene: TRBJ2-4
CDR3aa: CASSGNIQYF

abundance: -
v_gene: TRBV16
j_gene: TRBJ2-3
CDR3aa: CASSQSTARNTQYF

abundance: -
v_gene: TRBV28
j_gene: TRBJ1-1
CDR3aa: CASRVRGHDRTEAFF

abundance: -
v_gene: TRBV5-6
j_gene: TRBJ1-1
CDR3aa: CASSFGFGEAFF

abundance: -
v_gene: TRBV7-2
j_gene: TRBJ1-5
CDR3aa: CASSLDDQPQHF

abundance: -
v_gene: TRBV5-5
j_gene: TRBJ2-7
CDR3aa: CASSFGHRHPDYEQYF

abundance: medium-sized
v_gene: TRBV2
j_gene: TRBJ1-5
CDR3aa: CASSDKRFANQPQHF

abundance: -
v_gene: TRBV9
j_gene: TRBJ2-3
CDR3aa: CASSVGGRADTQYF

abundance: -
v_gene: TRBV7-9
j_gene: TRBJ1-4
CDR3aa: CASSLEQTGEKLFF

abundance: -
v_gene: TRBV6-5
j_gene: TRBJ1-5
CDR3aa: CASSRQGWDQPQHF

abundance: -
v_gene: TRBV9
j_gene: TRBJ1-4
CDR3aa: CASSLGGIGGEKLFF

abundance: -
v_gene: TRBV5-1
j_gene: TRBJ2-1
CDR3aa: CASSLGPRYEQFF

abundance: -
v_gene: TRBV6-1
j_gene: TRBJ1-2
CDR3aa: CASPPGQINYGYTF

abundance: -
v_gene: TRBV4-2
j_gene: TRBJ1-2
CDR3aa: CASSQEGGVLAYGYTF

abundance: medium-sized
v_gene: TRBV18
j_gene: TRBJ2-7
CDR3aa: CASSLSSYEQYF

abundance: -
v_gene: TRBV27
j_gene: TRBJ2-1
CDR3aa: CASSFMTGGSYEQFF

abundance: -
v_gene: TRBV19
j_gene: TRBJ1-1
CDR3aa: CASSLSSGMNTEAFF

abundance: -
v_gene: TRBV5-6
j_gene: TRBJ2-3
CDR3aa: CASSSGGRTTDTQYF

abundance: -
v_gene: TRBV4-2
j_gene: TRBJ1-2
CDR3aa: CASSQEVGGARGYTF

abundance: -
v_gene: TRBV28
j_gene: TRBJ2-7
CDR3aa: CASSSPYEQYF

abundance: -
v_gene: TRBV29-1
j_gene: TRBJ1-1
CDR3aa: CSVAQGAGTEAFF

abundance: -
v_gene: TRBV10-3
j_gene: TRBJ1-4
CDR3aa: CATAPTGINEKLFF

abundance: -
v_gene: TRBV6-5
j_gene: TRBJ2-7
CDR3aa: CASSFTSTGGYEQYF

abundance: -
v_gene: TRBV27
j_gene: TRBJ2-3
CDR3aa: CASSPGSYTDTQYF

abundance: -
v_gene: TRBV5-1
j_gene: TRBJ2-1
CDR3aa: CASSLELAGVNEQFF

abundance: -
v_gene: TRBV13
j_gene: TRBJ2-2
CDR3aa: CASGKRVTGELFF

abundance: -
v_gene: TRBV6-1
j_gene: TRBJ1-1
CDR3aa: CASSGQVNTEAFF

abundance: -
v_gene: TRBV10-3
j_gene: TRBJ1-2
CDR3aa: CAISPWTGPNYGYTF

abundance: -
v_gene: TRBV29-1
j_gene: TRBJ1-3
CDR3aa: CSGAQSGASGNTIYF

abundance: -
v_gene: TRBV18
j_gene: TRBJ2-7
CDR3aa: CASSPQLARGEQYF

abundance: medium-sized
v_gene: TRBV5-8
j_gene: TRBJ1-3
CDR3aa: CASSFRGSSGNTIYF

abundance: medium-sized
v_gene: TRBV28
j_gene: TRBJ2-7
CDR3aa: CASGGGGAYEQYF

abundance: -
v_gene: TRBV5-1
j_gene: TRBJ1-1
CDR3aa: CASSLGSGDTEAFF

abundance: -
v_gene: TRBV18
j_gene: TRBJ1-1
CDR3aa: CASSPGMNTEAFF

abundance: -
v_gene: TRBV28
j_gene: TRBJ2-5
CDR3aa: CASSFGAQETQYF

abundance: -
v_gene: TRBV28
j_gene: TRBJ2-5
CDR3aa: CASSIRYQETQYF

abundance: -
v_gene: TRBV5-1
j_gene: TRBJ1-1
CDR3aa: CASSLNRNTEAFF

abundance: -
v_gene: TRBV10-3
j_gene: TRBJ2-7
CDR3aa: CAISESLAGSYEQYF

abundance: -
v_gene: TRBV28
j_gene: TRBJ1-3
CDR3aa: CASSVAGTDNSGNTIYF

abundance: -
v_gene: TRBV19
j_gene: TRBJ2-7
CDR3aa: CASSTSGSTREQYF

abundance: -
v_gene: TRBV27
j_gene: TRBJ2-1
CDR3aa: CASSSGRGLVNEQFF

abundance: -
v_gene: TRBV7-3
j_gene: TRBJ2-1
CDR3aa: CASSLDYGSSYNEQFF

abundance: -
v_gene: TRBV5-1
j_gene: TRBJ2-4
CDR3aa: CASSLEGVLLAKNIQYF

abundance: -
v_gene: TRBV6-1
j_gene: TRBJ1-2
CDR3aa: CASSDRPYYGYTF

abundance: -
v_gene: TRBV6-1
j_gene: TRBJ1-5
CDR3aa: CASSGRDRGNQPQHF